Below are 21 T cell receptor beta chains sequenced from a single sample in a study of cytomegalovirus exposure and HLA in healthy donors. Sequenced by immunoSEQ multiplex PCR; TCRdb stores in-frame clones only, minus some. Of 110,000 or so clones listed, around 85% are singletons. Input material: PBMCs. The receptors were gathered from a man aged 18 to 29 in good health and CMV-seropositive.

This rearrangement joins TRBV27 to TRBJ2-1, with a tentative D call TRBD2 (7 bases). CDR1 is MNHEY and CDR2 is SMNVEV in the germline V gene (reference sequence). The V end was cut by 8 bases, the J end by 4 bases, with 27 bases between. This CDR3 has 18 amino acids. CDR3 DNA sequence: TGTGCCAGCTCTCTTTTTGGGGTGGCGGGGGCCTATTACAATGAGCAGTTCTTC. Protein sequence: CASSLFGVAGAYYNEQFF.

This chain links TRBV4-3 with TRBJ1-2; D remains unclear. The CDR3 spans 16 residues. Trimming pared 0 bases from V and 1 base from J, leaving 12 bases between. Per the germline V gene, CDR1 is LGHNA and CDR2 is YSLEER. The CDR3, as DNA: TGCGCCAGCAGCCAAGATCATGGCCCGTTTAACTATGGCTACACCTTC. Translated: CASSQDHGPFNYGYTF.

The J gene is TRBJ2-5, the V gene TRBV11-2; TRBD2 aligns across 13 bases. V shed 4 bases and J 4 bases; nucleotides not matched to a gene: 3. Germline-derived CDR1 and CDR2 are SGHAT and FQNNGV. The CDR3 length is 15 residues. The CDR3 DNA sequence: TGTGCCAGCAGCTCGGGACTAGCGGGGATAGAGACCCAGTACTTC. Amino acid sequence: CASSSGLAGIETQYF.

CDR3 loop: CASSLIPPEVQNQPQHF. The CDR3 nucleotides are TGTGCCAGCAGCTTAATCCCCCCAGAGGTCCAAAATCAGCCCCAGCATTTT. The V gene is TRBV11-3, the J gene TRBJ1-5; D gene uncertain. Germline V gene sequence: CDR1 SGHNT, CDR2 YENEEA. The CDR3 has 17 amino acids. The germline V and J ends were trimmed by 2 bases and 4 bases, with 18 bases remaining between them.

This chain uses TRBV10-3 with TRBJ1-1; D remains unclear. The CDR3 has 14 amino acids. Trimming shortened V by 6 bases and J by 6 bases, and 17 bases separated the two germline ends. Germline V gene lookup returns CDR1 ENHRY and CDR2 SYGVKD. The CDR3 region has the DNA TGTGCCATCAGGATGTCACTAATCGTCGCTGAAGCTTTCTTT. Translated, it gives CAIRMSLIVAEAFF.

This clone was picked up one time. CDR3 nucleotides: TGTGCCAGCAGTCAACCTAGAGGGGAGCAGTTCTTC. Its protein is CASSQPRGEQFF. The rearrangement joins TRBV28 to TRBJ2-1, with TRBD2 as a possible D gene (5 bases). Trimming shortened V by 5 bases and J by 10 bases, and 12 bases separated the two germline ends. The CDR3 extends over 12 amino acids. Germline V gene data show CDR1 as MDHEN and CDR2 as SYDVKM. The full variable domain, completed using reference TRBV28 and TRBJ2-1, is DVKVTQSSRYLVKRTGEKVFLECVQDMDHENMFWYRQDPGLGLRLIYFSYDVKMKEKGDIPEGYSVSREKKERFSLILESASTNQTSMYLCASSQPRGEQFFGPGTRLTVL.

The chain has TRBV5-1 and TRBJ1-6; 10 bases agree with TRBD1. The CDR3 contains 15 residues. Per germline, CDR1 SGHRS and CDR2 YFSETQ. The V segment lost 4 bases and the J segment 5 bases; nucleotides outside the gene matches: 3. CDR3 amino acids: CASSRQGADNSPLHF. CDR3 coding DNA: TGCGCCAGCAGCCGACAGGGGGCTGATAATTCACCCCTCCACTTT.

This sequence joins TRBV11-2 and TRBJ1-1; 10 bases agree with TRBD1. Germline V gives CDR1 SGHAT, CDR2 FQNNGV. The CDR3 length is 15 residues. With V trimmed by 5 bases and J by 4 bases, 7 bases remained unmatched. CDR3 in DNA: TGTGCCAGCAGCCTTCTTGACAGGGGGCGCACTGAAGCTTTCTTT. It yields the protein CASSLLDRGRTEAFF.

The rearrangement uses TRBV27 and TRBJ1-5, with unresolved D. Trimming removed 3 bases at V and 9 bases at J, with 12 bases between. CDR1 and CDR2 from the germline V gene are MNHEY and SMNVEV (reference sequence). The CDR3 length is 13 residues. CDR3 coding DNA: TGTGCCAGCAGTTTTGCCGATAACGGGCCCCAGCATTTT. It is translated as CASSFADNGPQHF.

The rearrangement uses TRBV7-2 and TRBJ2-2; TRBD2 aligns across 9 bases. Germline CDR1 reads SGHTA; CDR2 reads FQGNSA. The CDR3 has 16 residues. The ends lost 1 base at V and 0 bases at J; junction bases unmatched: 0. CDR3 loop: CASSLVAGANTGELFF. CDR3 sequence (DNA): TGTGCCAGCAGCTTAGTAGCGGGGGCGAACACCGGGGAGCTGTTTTTT.

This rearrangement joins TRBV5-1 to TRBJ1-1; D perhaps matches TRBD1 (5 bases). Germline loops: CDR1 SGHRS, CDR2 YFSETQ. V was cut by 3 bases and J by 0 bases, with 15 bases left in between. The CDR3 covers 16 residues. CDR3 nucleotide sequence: TGCGCCAGCAGCTCGACCGGGACTGGGATGAACACTGAAGCTTTCTTT. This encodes CASSSTGTGMNTEAFF.

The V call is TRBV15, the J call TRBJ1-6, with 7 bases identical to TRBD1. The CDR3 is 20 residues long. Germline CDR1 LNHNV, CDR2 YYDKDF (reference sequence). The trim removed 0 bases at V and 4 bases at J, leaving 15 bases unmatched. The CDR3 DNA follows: TGTGCCACCAGCAGAGATCTCCCCCGCCTTACAGGGGCGTATAATTCACCCCTCCACTTT. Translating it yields CATSRDLPRLTGAYNSPLHF.

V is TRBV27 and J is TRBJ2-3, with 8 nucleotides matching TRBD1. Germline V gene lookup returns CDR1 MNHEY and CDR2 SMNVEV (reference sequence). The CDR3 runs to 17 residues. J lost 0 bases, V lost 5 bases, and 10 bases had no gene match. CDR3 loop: CASSPWTGRGSTDTQYF. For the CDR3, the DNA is TGTGCCAGCAGTCCTTGGACAGGGCGGGGTAGCACAGATACGCAGTATTTT.

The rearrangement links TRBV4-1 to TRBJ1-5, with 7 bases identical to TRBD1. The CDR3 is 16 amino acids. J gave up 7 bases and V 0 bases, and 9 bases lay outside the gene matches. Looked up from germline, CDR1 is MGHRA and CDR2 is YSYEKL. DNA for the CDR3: TGCGCCAGCAGCCAAGATGGTAGAGCAGGGGGACAGCCCCAGCATTTT. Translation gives CASSQDGRAGGQPQHF.

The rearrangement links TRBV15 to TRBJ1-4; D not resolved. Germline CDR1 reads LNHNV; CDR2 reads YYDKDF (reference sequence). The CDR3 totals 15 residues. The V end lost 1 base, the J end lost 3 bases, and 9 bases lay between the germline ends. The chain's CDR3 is CATSRGATANEKLFF. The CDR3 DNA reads TGTGCCACCAGCAGAGGGGCGACGGCTAATGAAAAACTGTTTTTT. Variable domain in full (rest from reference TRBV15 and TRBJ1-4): DAMVIQNPRYQVTQFGKPVTLSCSQTLNHNVMYWYQQKSSQAPKLLFHYYDKDFNNEADTPDNFQSRRPNTSFCFLDIRSPGLGDTAMYLCATSRGATANEKLFFGSGTQLSVL.

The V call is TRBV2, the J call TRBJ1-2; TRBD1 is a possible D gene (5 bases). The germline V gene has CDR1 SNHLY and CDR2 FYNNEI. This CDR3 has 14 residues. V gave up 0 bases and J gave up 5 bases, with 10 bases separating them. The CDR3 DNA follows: TGTGCCAGCAGTGAAGCGCGGGGGTTGTATGGCTACACCTTC. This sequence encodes CASSEARGLYGYTF.

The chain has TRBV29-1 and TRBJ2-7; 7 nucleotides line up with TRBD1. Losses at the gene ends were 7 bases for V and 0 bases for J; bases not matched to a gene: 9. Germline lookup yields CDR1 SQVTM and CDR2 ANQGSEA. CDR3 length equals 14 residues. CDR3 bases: TGCAGCGCCTGGGACAGCGGTAGCTCCTACGAGCAGTACTTC. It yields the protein CSAWDSGSSYEQYF.

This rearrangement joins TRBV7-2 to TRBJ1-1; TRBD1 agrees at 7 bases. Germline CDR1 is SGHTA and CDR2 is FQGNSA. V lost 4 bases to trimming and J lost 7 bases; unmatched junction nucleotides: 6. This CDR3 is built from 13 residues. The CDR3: CASSSGTAGEAFF. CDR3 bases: TGTGCCAGCAGCTCCGGGACAGCAGGTGAAGCTTTCTTT.

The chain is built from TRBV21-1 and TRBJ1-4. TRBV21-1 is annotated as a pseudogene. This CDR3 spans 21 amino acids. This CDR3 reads CASSKFTYLIPRPGFNEKLFF. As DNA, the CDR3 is TGTGCCAGCAGCAAATTTACGTACTTGATACCTCGCCCCGGGTTTAATGAAAAACTGTTTTTT.

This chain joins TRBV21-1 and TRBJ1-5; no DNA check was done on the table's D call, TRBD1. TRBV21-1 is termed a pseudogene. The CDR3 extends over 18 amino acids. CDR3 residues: CASSPRDRGEHSNQPQHF. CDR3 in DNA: TGTGCCAGCAGTCCCCGGGACAGGGGGGAACATAGCAATCAGCCCCAGCATTTT.

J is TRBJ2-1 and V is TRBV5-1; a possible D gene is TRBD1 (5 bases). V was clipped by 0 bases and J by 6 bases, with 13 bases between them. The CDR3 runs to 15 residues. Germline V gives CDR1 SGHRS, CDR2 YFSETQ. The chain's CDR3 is CASSLGAGLLNEQFF. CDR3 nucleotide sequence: TGCGCCAGCAGCTTGGGGGCAGGGCTCCTCAATGAGCAGTTCTTC.